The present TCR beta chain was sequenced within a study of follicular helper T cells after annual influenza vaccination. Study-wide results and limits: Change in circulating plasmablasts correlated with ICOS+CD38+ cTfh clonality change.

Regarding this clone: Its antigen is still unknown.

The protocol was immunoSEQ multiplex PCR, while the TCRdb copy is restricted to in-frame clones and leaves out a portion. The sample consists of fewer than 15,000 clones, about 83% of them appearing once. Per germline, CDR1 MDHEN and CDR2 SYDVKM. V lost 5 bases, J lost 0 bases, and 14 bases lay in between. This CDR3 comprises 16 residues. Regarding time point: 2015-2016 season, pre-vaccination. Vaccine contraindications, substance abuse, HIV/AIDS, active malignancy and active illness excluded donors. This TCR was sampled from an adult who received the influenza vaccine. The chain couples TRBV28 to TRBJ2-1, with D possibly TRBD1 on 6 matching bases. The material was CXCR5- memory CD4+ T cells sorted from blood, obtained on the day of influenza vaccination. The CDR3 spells CASSPPGANSYNEQFF. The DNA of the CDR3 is TGTGCCAGCAGTCCACCAGGGGCCAACTCCTACAATGAGCAGTTCTTC.